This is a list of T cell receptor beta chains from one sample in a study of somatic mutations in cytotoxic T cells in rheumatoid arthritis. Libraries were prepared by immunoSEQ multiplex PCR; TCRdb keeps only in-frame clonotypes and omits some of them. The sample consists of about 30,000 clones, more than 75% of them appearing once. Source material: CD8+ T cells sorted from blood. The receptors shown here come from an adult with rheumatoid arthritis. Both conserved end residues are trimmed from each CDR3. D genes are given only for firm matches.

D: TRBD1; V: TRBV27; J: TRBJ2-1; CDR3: ASSSPTGGNEQF
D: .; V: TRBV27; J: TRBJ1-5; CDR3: ASSLGSLGQPQH
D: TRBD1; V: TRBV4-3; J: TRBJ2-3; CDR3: ASSHSGDRGRPDTQY
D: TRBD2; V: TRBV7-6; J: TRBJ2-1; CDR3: ASSATGGIEQF
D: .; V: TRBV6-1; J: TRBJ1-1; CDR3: ASSVNTEAF
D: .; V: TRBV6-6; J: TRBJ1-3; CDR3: ASSYNPGNTIY
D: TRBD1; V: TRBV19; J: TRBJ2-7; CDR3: AVGQGAEQY
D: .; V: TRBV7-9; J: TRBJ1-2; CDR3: ASSSLTGLLDGYT
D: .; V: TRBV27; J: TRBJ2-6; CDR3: ASSSQGPSGANVLT
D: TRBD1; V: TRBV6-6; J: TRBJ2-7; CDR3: ASSLRGPSGYEQY
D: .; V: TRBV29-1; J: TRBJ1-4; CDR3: SVEPLGTFNEKLF
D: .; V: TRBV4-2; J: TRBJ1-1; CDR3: ASSQDVRWGDNEAEAF
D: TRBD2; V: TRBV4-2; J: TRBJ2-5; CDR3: ASSQGLAGGPETQY
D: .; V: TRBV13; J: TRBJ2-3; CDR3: ASSFRGDGTDTQY
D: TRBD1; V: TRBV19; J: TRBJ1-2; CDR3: ASSTPGQLNYGYT
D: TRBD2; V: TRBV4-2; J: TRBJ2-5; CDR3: ASSQEGTSRETQY
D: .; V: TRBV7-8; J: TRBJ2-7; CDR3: ASSREGTYEQY
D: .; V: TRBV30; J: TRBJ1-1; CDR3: AWSPGNTEAF
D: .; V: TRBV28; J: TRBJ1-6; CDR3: ASSYTGRQSPLH